The present TCR beta chain was sequenced within a study of blood T cells in healthy people across ages (dated by TCRdb to the mid-2010s). A note on the overall study: Template switching captured roughly one uniquely barcoded TCR beta cDNA molecule per two T cells in model experiments. Using deep sequencing normalized with unique cDNA molecular identifiers, the study measured how TCR beta repertoire diversity changes with age. Donors were grouped into four age groups: young (average roughly 16 years), middle-aged (less than 40), aged (roughly 67) and long-lived (just over 80). For two donors (one aged 18 to 30 and one aged 80 or older), the study analyzed two additional independent replicas of 1 million unique cDNA reads from the same blood draw.

Systemically healthy Caucasian individuals from Russia, some 40 in total and aged about 6 to 100 years, were included as donors. About 9.8 milliliters of peripheral blood were drawn from each donor into EDTA-treated Vacutainer tubes. PBMCs were isolated by Ficoll-Paque density-gradient centrifugation, with at least 7 million obtained per sample. Total RNA, at least 5.5 micrograms per sample, was extracted from PBMCs with Trizol reagent. For every donor, an aliquot of PBMCs went through flow cytometry to measure the percentages of naive CD45RAhigh/CD27high T cells. Libraries were built with 5' RACE. Sequencing used an Illumina HiSeq 2500. A second PCR of roughly 7 to 12 cycles was run with a J-beta primer mix and a sample-barcoded 5' primer. A unique molecular identifier was introduced onto each TCR beta cDNA molecule by a template-switch 5' adaptor carrying 12 random nucleotides. At least 2.5 million CDR3-containing paired-end reads were obtained from each sample. First-strand cDNA was synthesized from all RNA with the Mint cDNA synthesis kit, primed by a TRBC-specific oligonucleotide. All cDNA was treated with uracil-DNA glycosylase and then went through a first 18-cycle PCR with the universal primers M1SS and BC2_uni_R. Turning to the authors' computational methods: Each sample was normalized by randomly selecting 1 million high-quality reads, each carrying a distinct molecular identifier. Reads with shared molecular identifiers were discarded instead of being binned into consensus sequences. MiTCR, run with a Q25 quality threshold and the strictest error-elimination algorithm, handled CDR3 identification, clonotype clustering and error correction. A nonparametric unseen species model with Euler transformation was used to estimate lower-bound total TCR beta diversity. The public reads were reanalyzed by TCRdb: fastp trimming at Q25, MiXCR alignment, in-frame beta chains only. Rows matching on CDR3 protein sequence are summarized as one entry with the most common DNA and genes. The V and J calls and clone size come from TCRdb's table, not from the authors' own analysis. The table for this sample lists 750,000 or so distinct CDR3 sequences; about 25% of them were counted only once. Of the sample, just under 9.5% is held by the ten largest clones.

Results and caveats for the whole study, not just this receptor: The percentage of naive T cells measured by flow cytometry correlated strongly with observed TCR beta diversity. As age increased, observed TCR beta diversity per million T cells dropped in a roughly linear way, and a significant reduction was already evident by age roughly 36. Compared with the aged group, the long-lived group had more naive CD4+ T cells, fewer expanded clones and increased TCR diversity, suggesting age selection. Donor CMV infection status was unknown, potentially confounding age-related changes in expanded clonotypes. Estimates of total diversity from one million sequenced T cells were regarded as lower bounds and underestimates. Since profiling was done on bulk unsorted PBMCs, naive and antigen-experienced compartments could not be conclusively compared.

Notes on this clonotype: Its target antigen remains unknown. No much larger clonotype is one base removed from it; base qualities were not supplied.

From the cysteine through the phenylalanine, the CDR3 covers 15 amino acids. Here the CDR3 DNA is all that survives: 45 bases in frame from base 1. The germline V gene encodes CDR1 MNHEY and CDR2 SVGEGT. Trimming removed 6 bases from V and 1 base from J, leaving 13 bases between the germline ends. The data also belong to a second study, concerning T cells of mothers and their children. As that second paper reports: Nine systemically healthy Caucasian individuals served as donors, namely three mothers together with their six children. cDNA synthesis used all of the extracted RNA, with approximately 1.6 ug of RNA in each 15 ul reaction. In the second PCR, sample barcodes and 2-4 random nucleotides were introduced via the M1S primer. Each mother yielded over 10 million TCR beta CDR3 reads and each child 2.5 million to 3.5 million reads. In both related and unrelated pairs, thymic selection shapes the output of TCR recombination in a similar way, with inherited differences having only a minor effect. Related mother-child pairs always showed normalized repertoire overlap that was slightly higher than in unrelated mother-child pairs, though the difference was never significant. With a sensitivity of approximately 93 clones per million clonotypes, no persistent microchimeric T cell clones were detected. Deep NGS was used in the study to compare the TCR beta repertoires of mothers and children and to look for features that separate related mother-child pairs from unrelated individuals. On average, the children were about 10 +/- 4 years old, while the mothers were around 40 +/- 4 years old. After adapters were ligated using NEBNext reagents, the libraries underwent 100+100 nt paired-end sequencing on an Illumina HiSeq 2000. To prevent cross-contamination, the mother and child libraries were prepared a month apart and were sequenced in separate runs. Each donor had between roughly 500,000 and 2,200,000 distinct TCR beta clonotypes identified. Naive TCR beta clonotypes were estimated from low-frequency clonotypes matched to each donor's FACS-determined naive share, without sorting.

The sequence derives from a boy aged 5-17 years in good health. The sample comprised blood. The chain joins TRBV6-2 or TRBV6-3 to TRBJ2-1, with a weak D call of TRBD1 (5 bases match). The sequence in DNA is TGTGCCAGCAGGACGCCAGACAGTTCCTACAATGAGCAGTTCTTC. Its amino acids are CASRTPDSSYNEQFF.